This T cell receptor beta chain was identified during a study of identical twins. As for this clonotype: No antigen is known for it.

Study-level findings and limits: One should note that invariant MAIT and iNKT cells could partly confound zero-insertion analyses. Memory repertoires showed no such pattern, whereas abundant cord blood beta clonotypes carried fewer insertions.

The CDR3 has 15 amino acids. V was clipped by 10 bases and J by 2 bases, with 21 bases between them. Looked up from germline, CDR1 is ENHRY and CDR2 is SYGVKD. MiXCR was run by TCRdb on the 5' RACE reads, yielding one entry per CDR3 protein. The table lists 310,000 or so distinct CDR3 sequences, under 9.5% of them singletons. In addition, the sample was reused for a study of yellow fever vaccine responses in identical twins.

Sample: memory (CD45RO+) T cells sorted from blood. This chain uses TRBV10-3 with TRBJ2-7, with D possibly TRBD2 on 6 matching bases. The origin of this receptor is a woman aged 18-29 years in good health. CDR3 sequence reads: CASAPGLAETYEQYF. The CDR3 DNA is TGTGCCAGCGCCCCGGGGTTAGCGGAGACCTACGAGCAGTACTTC.